Given below is one T cell receptor (beta chain) in context. Its antigen is not identified. The CDR3 sequence is 15 residues long. Per germline, CDR1 MNHGY and CDR2 SAAAGT. Trimming shortened V by 0 bases and J by 7 bases, and 13 bases separated the two germline ends. TCRdb reanalysed the reads using MiXCR and keeps one entry per CDR3 protein. The repertoire includes 830,000 or so distinct CDR3 sequences, approximately 30% of them detected once, and around 12% sits in the top ten. The data were taken from a study of T cell repertoires in cytomegalovirus infection. The origin of this receptor is a human donor in good health (CMV status not recorded). Some clones in this sample may be carry-over from other donors' samples. V usage is TRBV6-8 and J usage is TRBJ2-1; D perhaps matches TRBD2 (5 bases). Material: cultured CD8+ T cells from PBMCs, obtained from culture after CMV antigen stimulation. The chain's CDR3 is CASSYSPSSENEQFF. The CDR3 nucleotides read TGTGCCAGCAGTTACTCGCCTAGCAGTGAAAATGAGCAGTTCTTC.